The clone carrying this T cell receptor (beta chain) showed up just once. Other DNA sequences in this specimen translate into the identical CDR3. This sample stems from a study of blood T cell repertoires in COVID-19. TCRdb keeps only in-frame clones here, not all; method: immunoSEQ multiplex PCR. The data contain just under 350,000 clones, about 87% of them singletons. The sequence was collected from a woman aged 45 to 65 with COVID-19, enrolled during active disease. The sequenced material came from peripheral blood.

CDR3 DNA sequence: TGTGCCAGCAGCCGGACTAGCTACGAGCAGTACTTC. Encoded protein: CASSRTSYEQYF. The chain is built from TRBV7-2 and TRBJ2-7, with 7 bases lining up with TRBD2. V trimming: 5 bases; J trimming: 3 bases; junction bases outside the gene matches: 1. Germline V CDR1 and CDR2: SGHTA, FQGNSA. CDR3 length: 12 residues.